A selection of T cell receptor beta chains follows, all from one sample in a study of blood T cell repertoires in COVID-19. Profiling relied on immunoSEQ multiplex PCR, and the TCRdb table lists in-frame clones only, not all of them. The repertoire holds 150,000 to 200,000 clones, 83% seen once, with 6% to 8.5% in the top ten. Sequenced material: peripheral blood. These receptors were collected from a woman in her sixties or seventies with COVID-19, enrolled during active disease. Each CDR3 is given with its conserved first and last residue. The D gene is left open where the match is weak. Size is stated for part of the rows, as once, few or many counts, or as a class when the clone is expanded.

J gene | D gene | V gene | CDR3 length | clone size | CDR3 DNA | CDR3 protein
TRBJ1-1 | TRBD1 | TRBV28 | 14 | NA | TGTGCCAGCAGTACAGGGGGCGGACCCCCTGAAGCTTTCTTT | CASSTGGGPPEAFF
TRBJ2-1 | TRBD1 | TRBV18 | 13 | NA | TGTGCCAGCTCACGGACCCAGGGGGATGAGCAGTTCTTC | CASSRTQGDEQFF
TRBJ1-1 | TRBD1 | TRBV28 | 15 | few | TGTGCCAGCAGCACCCCAGGACAGGGCTACACTGAAGCTTTCTTT | CASSTPGQGYTEAFF
TRBJ2-7 | NA | TRBV21-1 | 12 | NA | TGTGCCAGCCCTTTTGGAGTCTACGAGCAGTACTTC | CASPFGVYEQYF
TRBJ1-2 | NA | TRBV5-4 | 13 | NA | TGTGCCAGCAGCTCCCCGGGGTTGTACGGCTACACCTTC | CASSSPGLYGYTF
TRBJ2-7 | TRBD2 | TRBV12-3/TRBV12-4 | 12 | NA | TGTGCCAGCAGGCTAGCGGGATACGAGCAGTACTTC | CASRLAGYEQYF
TRBJ1-5 | NA | TRBV28 | 15 | once | TGTGCCAGCAGTTTGGAGGGATATAGCAATCAGCCCCAGCATTTT | CASSLEGYSNQPQHF
TRBJ1-1 | NA | TRBV18 | 12 | NA | TGTGCCAGCTCCCTCCTGAGCACTGAAGCTTTCTTT | CASSLLSTEAFF
TRBJ2-1 | TRBD2 | TRBV11-2 | 15 | NA | TGTGCCAGCAGCTTAGCTCGACTAGCGATCAGTGAGCAGTTCTTC | CASSLARLAISEQFF
TRBJ1-5 | NA | TRBV9 | 13 | NA | TGTGCCAGCAGCCGAAGGGAGTTGGAGCCCCAGCATTTT | CASSRRELEPQHF
TRBJ1-5 | NA | TRBV7-9 | 15 | few | TGTGCCAGCAGCTTATACACAGGGTCGGATCAGCCCCAGCATTTT | CASSLYTGSDQPQHF
TRBJ1-6 | NA | TRBV28 | 15 | NA | TGTGCCAGCAGCTCGGGAGGCTACGATAATTCACCCCTCCACTTT | CASSSGGYDNSPLHF
TRBJ1-6 | NA | TRBV4-3 | 16 | NA | TGCGCCAGCAGCCAAGAGGGGGGGTCTCGGAATTCACCCCTCCACTTT | CASSQEGGSRNSPLHF
TRBJ2-7 | TRBD1 | TRBV4-2 | 15 | NA | TGTGCCAGCAGCCAAGTGGAACTAGGGGGCGGAGAGCAGTACTTC | CASSQVELGGGEQYF
TRBJ1-1 | NA | TRBV11-2 | 13 | NA | TGTGCCAGCAGCTTAGCGGGGAACACTGAAGCTTTCTTT | CASSLAGNTEAFF
TRBJ2-7 | NA | TRBV6-5 | 12 | NA | TGTGCCAGCAGACAGGGATCCTACGAGCAGTACTTC | CASRQGSYEQYF
TRBJ1-3 | NA | TRBV19 | 15 | NA | TGTGCCAGTAGGAGGTACGACCGCTCTGGAAACACCATATATTTT | CASRRYDRSGNTIYF
TRBJ1-2 | NA | TRBV28 | 14 | many | TGTGCCAGCGGGATGCAGGGGTGGGCCTATGGCTACACCTTC | CASGMQGWAYGYTF
TRBJ2-7 | NA | TRBV19 | 16 | NA | TGTGCCAGTACTCCGGGTTACGGGAAACCCTCCTACGAGCAGTACTTC | CASTPGYGKPSYEQYF
TRBJ1-2 | NA | TRBV9 | 11 | NA | TGTGCCAGCAGCGGCGGAGGGGGCTACACCTTC | CASSGGGGYTF
TRBJ2-5 | NA | TRBV25-1 | 14 | NA | TGTGCCAGCAGTGAATTGGGGGGCCAAGAGACCCAGTACTTC | CASSELGGQETQYF
TRBJ2-2 | TRBD1 | TRBV19 | 15 | NA | TGTGCCAGTAGTATCGAGACAGGGGGCTCCGGGGAGCTGTTTTTT | CASSIETGGSGELFF
TRBJ1-1 | TRBD1 | TRBV6-2/TRBV6-3 | 14 | NA | TGTGCCAGCAGTGGGATTGGGACAGCCATGATAGCTTTCTTT | CASSGIGTAMIAFF
TRBJ2-2 | NA | TRBV11-2 | 16 | NA | TGTGCCAGCAGCCGACGGGCAGGGGCCAACACCGGGGAGCTGTTTTTT | CASSRRAGANTGELFF
TRBJ2-1 | TRBD2 | TRBV11-2 | 15 | NA | TGTGCCAGCAGCTTCTCTAGCGGGACCTACAATGAGCAGTTCTTC | CASSFSSGTYNEQFF
TRBJ2-5 | TRBD1 | TRBV7-9 | 15 | NA | TGTGCCAGCAGGTATACCGGGACAGGTCAGGCGACCCAGTACTTC | CASRYTGTGQATQYF
TRBJ2-3 | TRBD1 | TRBV6-5 | 16 | NA | TGTGCCAGCAGTTCGCGACAGGGGCGCATAACAGATACGCAGTATTTT | CASSSRQGRITDTQYF
TRBJ2-7 | TRBD1 | TRBV3-1/TRBV3-2 | 15 | few | TGTGCCAGCAGCCCGCGGGACAGGGGGGTTGGCGAGCAGTACTTC | CASSPRDRGVGEQYF
TRBJ1-5 | NA | TRBV4-3 | 14 | NA | TGCGCCAGCAGCAAGGACACAAGCAATCAGCCCCAGCATTTT | CASSKDTSNQPQHF
TRBJ2-1 | TRBD2 | TRBV10-3 | 15 | NA | TGTGCCATCAGTGGGGGACTAGCGGGGCTAAATGAGCAGTTCTTC | CAISGGLAGLNEQFF
TRBJ2-1 | TRBD2 | TRBV7-9 | 14 | many | TGTGCCAGCAGCTTTATACTAGCGGTGGATGAGCAGTTCTTC | CASSFILAVDEQFF
TRBJ1-1 | TRBD1 | TRBV29-1 | 13 | NA | TGCAGCGTTGAGGGGAAGGGGGCCCTTGAAGCTTTCTTT | CSVEGKGALEAFF
TRBJ1-1 | TRBD1 | TRBV19 | 14 | NA | TGTGCCAGTAGGCCCCAGGGGGACCTCACTGAAGCTTTCTTT | CASRPQGDLTEAFF
TRBJ1-3 | NA | TRBV5-1 | 15 | once | TGCGCCAGCAGCATGAGTGGTGACTCTGGAAACACCATATATTTT | CASSMSGDSGNTIYF
TRBJ2-1 | TRBD2 | TRBV24-1 | 18 | NA | TGTGCCACCAGTGAGCCTATAGCGAGCGGGAGGGCCTTTGATGAGCAGTTCTTC | CATSEPIASGRAFDEQFF
TRBJ2-7 | NA | TRBV19 | 15 | NA | TGTGCCAGTTTTAACACGGGAACGAGACCTTACGAGCAGTACTTC | CASFNTGTRPYEQYF
TRBJ2-7 | NA | TRBV28 | 15 | NA | TGTGCCAGCAGCTTGGGAGGTGTAGGGATCTACGAGCAGTACTTC | CASSLGGVGIYEQYF
TRBJ2-6 | NA | TRBV5-6 | 19 | NA | TGTGCCAGCAGCTTGCCTCTCTTGCGCCCGATCTCTGGGGCCAACGTCCTGACTTTC | CASSLPLLRPISGANVLTF
TRBJ2-7 | NA | TRBV28 | 16 | NA | TGTGCCAGCACCCCTTCTAGGCCAGGGACAACCTACGAGCAGTACTTC | CASTPSRPGTTYEQYF
TRBJ2-1 | TRBD1 | TRBV28 | 17 | NA | TGTGCCAGCAGTTTAATACAGGGGATCAGTTACGCCAATGAGCAGTTCTTC | CASSLIQGISYANEQFF
TRBJ1-6 | TRBD1 | TRBV30 | 14 | NA | TGTGCCTGGAGTCTCACAGGGGCGCGTTCACCCCTCCACTTT | CAWSLTGARSPLHF
TRBJ1-2 | TRBD1 | TRBV7-3 | 13 | NA | TGTGCCAGCAGCCGCGGACAGGTTTATGGCTACACCTTC | CASSRGQVYGYTF
TRBJ2-7 | NA | TRBV7-9 | 13 | NA | TGTGCCAGCAGCTTAAGTGGCGGCCCCGAGCAGTACTTC | CASSLSGGPEQYF
TRBJ2-1 | TRBD2 | TRBV4-2 | 16 | many | TGTGCCAGCAGCCAAGTAATTAGCGGGAGGGGGGTTGAGCAGTTCTTC | CASSQVISGRGVEQFF
TRBJ2-7 | NA | TRBV19 | 13 | NA | TGTGCCAGTTCCCGGGAGAGGGGATACGAGCAGTACTTC | CASSRERGYEQYF
TRBJ1-2 | NA | TRBV27 | 13 | NA | TGTGCCAGCAGTTTAGCAGGGAACTATGGCTACACCTTC | CASSLAGNYGYTF
TRBJ1-4 | NA | TRBV5-5 | 14 | NA | TGTGCCAGCAGTTTGCCGGGGATTAATGAAAAACTGTTTTTT | CASSLPGINEKLFF
TRBJ2-3 | NA | TRBV15 | 12 | NA | TGTGCCACCAGCAAGGCGGTGGATACGCAGTATTTT | CATSKAVDTQYF
TRBJ1-1 | NA | TRBV11-3 | 15 | NA | TGTGCCAGCAGCTTAGGGACAGCTCCGAACACTGAAGCTTTCTTT | CASSLGTAPNTEAFF
TRBJ2-5 | NA | TRBV19 | 15 | once | TGTGCCAGTAGTGAACAGGGTTGGGACTACGAGACCCAGTACTTC | CASSEQGWDYETQYF
TRBJ1-6 | NA | TRBV10-3 | 16 | NA | TGTGCCATCAGTGATAGGAGGGCAGGTGAAGGGTCACCCCTCCACTTT | CAISDRRAGEGSPLHF